This entry lists 24 T cell receptor beta chains sequenced from one sample in a study of blood T cell repertoires in COVID-19. Repertoires were generated with immunoSEQ multiplex PCR, while TCRdb's copy carries only in-frame clones and drops some. The sample gives 25,000 to 35,000 clones, roughly 91% of which show up once; 15% to 20% is in the top ten. Sequencing used peripheral blood. The source of these receptors is a human donor with active COVID-19. The donor label of this sample is uncertain.

The genes are TRBV7-2 and TRBJ1-2; unclear D gene. Germline CDR1 is SGHTA and CDR2 is FQGNSA. V gave up 5 bases and J gave up 4 bases, with 14 bases separating them. This CDR3 spans 14 amino acids. The chain's CDR3 is CASSPPRGLYGYTF. The CDR3 DNA follows: TGTGCCAGCAGCCCCCCCCGTGGGCTCTATGGCTACACCTTC.

V and J are TRBV3-1 (or the pseudogene TRBV3-2) and TRBJ2-7; possibly TRBD1 for D (5 bases). The CDR3 contains 19 residues. The germline V gene has CDR1 LGHDT and CDR2 YNNKEL (reference sequence). Between the trimmed V and J ends, which lost 2 bases and 3 bases, there was a span of 26 bases. CDR3 region: CASSQYDTGSGLTDYEQYF. As DNA, the CDR3 is TGTGCCAGCAGCCAATACGATACAGGCTCCGGTCTAACTGACTACGAGCAGTACTTC.

V usage is TRBV9 and J usage is TRBJ2-7; 9 bases align to TRBD2. Germline-derived CDR1 and CDR2 are SGDLS and YYNGEE. The CDR3 length is 13 residues. V shed 4 bases, J shed 5 bases, and the junction held 4 bases outside the gene matches. CDR3 in amino acids: CASSTTSGHEQYF. In DNA form, the CDR3 reads TGTGCCAGCAGCACGACTAGCGGCCACGAGCAGTACTTC.

The chain joins TRBV6-6 to TRBJ1-2; no definite D call. The CDR3 runs 13 residues. Germline V lookup: CDR1 MNHNY, CDR2 SVGAGI (reference sequence). Between the trimmed V and J ends, which lost 6 bases and 4 bases, there was a span of 12 bases. For the CDR3, the DNA is TGTGCCAGCAGCCCATCCGGGAGCTATGGCTACACCTTC. Its protein product is CASSPSGSYGYTF.

The V and J genes are TRBV7-6 and TRBJ2-1, with 8 bases fitting TRBD1. This CDR3 region has 16 residues. V shed 4 bases, J shed 3 bases, and the junction held 8 bases outside the gene matches. Germline lookup yields CDR1 SGHVS and CDR2 FNYEAQ. CDR3 amino acids: CASSSQRTGRYNEQFF. CDR3 sequence (DNA): TGTGCCAGCAGCTCCCAAAGGACAGGGCGCTACAATGAGCAGTTCTTC.

This clone has just one count. This rearrangement joins TRBV7-3 to TRBJ2-1; possibly TRBD2 for D (5 bases). CDR1 and CDR2 from the germline V gene are SGHTA and FQGTGA. CDR3 length: 16 amino acids. V lost 0 bases and J lost 8, with 17 bases in between. The CDR3 sequence: CASSLTLRGTGDEQFF. The CDR3 bases are TGTGCCAGCAGCTTAACTCTCCGGGGAACCGGCGATGAGCAGTTCTTC.

The genes are TRBV11-3 and TRBJ2-2, with a possible D match to TRBD1 (6 bases). V was pared by 6 bases and J by 6 bases, with 8 bases between. The CDR3 consists of 12 residues. Germline CDR1 and CDR2: SGHNT and YENEEA. The CDR3 coding sequence is TGTGCCAGCAGATACAGGGCCGGGGAGCTGTTTTTT. The encoded protein is CASRYRAGELFF.

This sequence joins TRBV28 and TRBJ2-7; 9 bases are a match to TRBD1. Germline V gives CDR1 MDHEN, CDR2 SYDVKM. J lost 0 bases, V lost 6 bases, and 9 bases had no gene match. This CDR3 has 16 amino acids. The CDR3 sequence: CASSLTGGAHSYEQYF. CDR3 DNA: TGTGCCAGCAGCCTAACAGGGGGCGCTCACTCCTACGAGCAGTACTTC.

The chain employs TRBV7-3 and TRBJ2-7; 8 bases line up with TRBD2. Germline CDR1 SGHTA, CDR2 FQGTGA. The CDR3 loop spans 14 amino acids. J gave up 3 bases and V 3 bases, and 4 bases lay outside the gene matches. Here the CDR3 reads CASSFGGAGYEQYF. The DNA of the CDR3 is TGTGCCAGCAGCTTCGGGGGGGCCGGCTACGAGCAGTACTTC.

V usage is TRBV27 and J usage is TRBJ1-5, with D possibly TRBD1 on 6 matching bases. V lost 5 bases and J 4 bases, leaving 9 bases between the germline ends. This CDR3 is 13 amino acids long. CDR1 and CDR2 (germline): MNHEY, SMNVEV (reference sequence). CDR3 loop: CASSPDRNQPQHF. The CDR3 coding sequence is TGTGCCAGCAGTCCCGACAGGAATCAGCCCCAGCATTTT.

This chain joins TRBV6-5 and TRBJ2-3; 7 nucleotides align to TRBD2. The trim removed 0 bases at V and 0 bases at J, leaving 3 bases unmatched. Germline CDR1 is MNHEY and CDR2 is SVGAGI. The CDR3 has 16 residues. The CDR3 bases are TGTGCCAGCAGTTACTCCTTCGGGGGGAGCACAGATACGCAGTATTTT. Protein product: CASSYSFGGSTDTQYF.

As regards this clone: An end of the junction differs from the germline gene, which may be a read error. The chain carries TRBV7-6 and TRBJ1-6, with 9 bases identical to TRBD1. The CDR3 spans 16 residues. Germline values: CDR1 SGHVS, CDR2 FNYEAQ. The DNA of the CDR3 is TGTGCCAGCAGCTTAGGTGGGACAGGGTATACTTCACCCCTCCACTTT. Its translation is CASSLGGTGYTSPLHF. Full variable domain (outside the CDR3, taken from reference TRBV7-6 and TRBJ1-6): GAGVSQSPRYKVTKRGQDVALRCDPISGHVSLYWYRQALGQGPEFLTYFNYEAQQDKSGLPNDRFSAERPEGSISTLTIQRTEQRDSAMYRCASSLGGTGYTSPLHFGNGTRLTVT.

This clone has more than one count but fewer than ten. This chain uses TRBV7-3 with TRBJ2-7, with D possibly being TRBD2 (5 bases). Germline V gives CDR1 SGHTA, CDR2 FQGTGA. The CDR3 has 13 amino acids. The germline V and J ends were trimmed by 5 bases and 5 bases, with 13 bases remaining between them. The CDR3 sequence: CASSPPSGNEQYF. The CDR3 coding sequence is TGTGCCAGCAGCCCCCCCTCGGGGAACGAGCAGTACTTC.

This clone was counted only a few times. The rearrangement uses TRBV4-2 and TRBJ1-6; 9 positions agree with TRBD1. CDR1 is LGHNA and CDR2 is YNFKEQ in the germline V gene. The CDR3 has 16 amino acids. Germline trimming cut 0 bases from V and 7 bases from J; bases unmatched to any gene: 4. The CDR3 sequence: CASSQDPGTGNSPLHF. CDR3 sequence (DNA): TGTGCCAGCAGCCAAGATCCCGGGACAGGGAATTCACCCCTCCACTTT.

The gene calls are TRBV7-9 and TRBJ1-6; D is possibly TRBD1 (5 bases). The V gene's germline CDR1 is SEHNR and CDR2 FQNEAQ (reference sequence). This CDR3 is built from 14 residues. The V end lost 4 bases, the J end lost 5 bases, and 9 bases lay between the germline ends. The CDR3 region is CASSSRVNNSPLHF. In DNA form, the CDR3 reads TGTGCCAGCAGCTCCAGGGTTAATAATTCACCCCTCCACTTT.

The V and J genes are TRBV28 and TRBJ2-1, with TRBD1 matching over 7 bases. Germline values: CDR1 MDHEN, CDR2 SYDVKM. Unmatched junction bases numbered 14, after V lost 4 bases and J lost 8 bases. This CDR3 region has 16 residues. The CDR3 loop is CASSSARQGPGYEQFF. CDR3 coding DNA: TGTGCCAGCAGTTCCGCTCGACAGGGCCCAGGGTATGAGCAGTTCTTC. Looking up the rest from reference TRBV28 and TRBJ2-1 gives the full variable domain: DVKVTQSSRYLVKRTGEKVFLECVQDMDHENMFWYRQDPGLGLRLIYFSYDVKMKEKGDIPEGYSVSREKKERFSLILESASTNQTSMYLCASSSARQGPGYEQFFGPGTRLTVL.

The sample holds one count of this clone. The J gene is TRBJ1-1, the V gene TRBV5-1; TRBD1 matches at 9 bases. The germline gives CDR1 SGHRS, CDR2 YFSETQ. The V segment lost 3 bases and the J segment 3 bases; nucleotides outside the gene matches: 6. The CDR3 length is 15 residues. The CDR3 region is CASSSGQGTYTEAFF. CDR3 sequence (DNA): TGCGCCAGCAGCTCCGGACAGGGGACATACACTGAAGCTTTCTTT. The variable domain in full, completed from reference TRBV5-1 and TRBJ1-1, reads KAGVTQTPRYLIKTRGQQVTLSCSPISGHRSVSWYQQTPGQGLQFLFEYFSETQRNKGNFPGRFSGRQFSNSRSEMNVSTLELGDSALYLCASSSGQGTYTEAFFGQGTRLTVV.

The chain joins TRBV7-3 to TRBJ2-1; the D is unclear. This CDR3 spans 18 amino acids. Trimming cost V 0 bases and J 1 base, with 16 bases left between them. CDR1 and CDR2 (germline): SGHTA, FQGTGA. CDR3: CASSLTVAARNSYNEQFF. DNA of the CDR3: TGTGCCAGCAGCTTAACGGTAGCCGCTAGAAATTCCTACAATGAGCAGTTCTTC.

The V call is TRBV27, the J call TRBJ1-2, with D unresolved. The CDR3 contains 14 residues. The germline CDR1 and CDR2 sequences are MNHEY and SMNVEV (reference sequence). V lost 4 bases and J lost 4, with 13 bases in between. The CDR3 coding sequence is TGTGCCAGCAGTTCATCGAGGTTGGGCTATGGCTACACCTTC. The encoded protein is CASSSSRLGYGYTF.

The gene calls are TRBV7-2 and TRBJ2-7, with 9 positions matching TRBD1. The junction had 5 bases not matched to a gene; V was cut back by 5 bases and J by 3 bases. The CDR3 has 14 amino acids. Looked up from germline, CDR1 is SGHTA and CDR2 is FQGNSA. The CDR3 sequence is CASSLGQGLYEQYF. Written as DNA, the CDR3 is TGTGCCAGCAGCCTGGGACAGGGCCTCTACGAGCAGTACTTC. Supplemented by reference TRBV7-2 and TRBJ2-7, the full variable domain reads GAGVSQSPSNKVTEKGKDVELRCDPISGHTALYWYRQSLGQGLEFLIYFQGNSAPDKSGLPSDRFSAERTGGSVSTLTIQRTQQEDSAVYLCASSLGQGLYEQYFGPGTRLTVT.

CDR3 residues: CASSPIDRGLSGNTIYF. As DNA, the CDR3 is TGTGCCAGCAGTCCTATCGACAGGGGGTTGTCCGGAAACACCATATATTTT. The V gene is TRBV6-6, the J gene TRBJ1-3; 9 bases map to TRBD1. Germline V lookup: CDR1 MNHNY, CDR2 SVGAGI (reference sequence). Germline trimming cut 5 bases from V and 4 bases from J; bases unmatched to any gene: 12. The CDR3 consists of 17 residues.

The chain employs TRBV7-9 and TRBJ2-3; TRBD1 agrees at 8 bases. The CDR3 totals 16 residues. The trim removed 2 bases at V and 2 bases at J, leaving 6 bases unmatched. From germline, CDR1 is SEHNR and CDR2 FQNEAQ (reference sequence). The CDR3 DNA reads TGTGCCAGCAGCTTAAGACAGGGGAAGATCACAGATACGCAGTATTTT. This translates into CASSLRQGKITDTQYF.

The rearrangement links TRBV24-1 to TRBJ2-2; no firm D call. CDR1 and CDR2 (germline): KGHDR, SFDVKD. The CDR3 spans 17 residues. V lost 0 bases and J lost 1, with 11 bases in between. Here the CDR3 reads CATSDLQWAGNTGELFF. CDR3 DNA: TGTGCCACCAGTGATTTGCAATGGGCCGGGAACACCGGGGAGCTGTTTTTT.

This sequence joins TRBV6-5 and TRBJ1-4; D is undetermined. V gave up 7 bases and J gave up 5 bases, with 8 bases separating them. CDR1 MNHEY and CDR2 SVGAGI come from the germline V gene. The CDR3 covers 12 residues. The CDR3 sequence is CASTSVNEKLFF. Here the CDR3 DNA reads TGTGCCAGCACCAGTGTAAATGAAAAACTGTTTTTT.